Below, one T cell receptor (beta chain) is given with its context. This entry is derived from a study of neurological immune-mediated disorders. TCRdb re-analysed the 5' RACE reads in MiXCR, keeping a single row per CDR3 protein. The sample lists about 99,000 distinct CDR3 sequences, 10% to 13% occurring once. Sample time point: longitudinal time-point 3. The sample taken for sequencing was PBMCs. The sequence was collected from a female donor with HTLV-1-associated myelopathy (HAM/TSP).

This CDR3 is CASSLQASGAKNIQYF. In DNA, the CDR3 is TGTGCCAGCAGTTTACAGGCTAGCGGCGCCAAAAACATTCAGTACTTC. The chain combines TRBV28 with TRBJ2-4; TRBD2 matches 7 bases. The CDR3 extends over 16 amino acids. Germline V CDR1 and CDR2: MDHEN, SYDVKM. V shed 2 bases, J shed 1 base, and the junction held 5 bases outside the gene matches.